This T cell receptor (beta chain) comes out of a study of vaccination and CD4 T cells after COVID-19. Described treatment: roughly 10-day PBMC culture with coronavirus spike peptide pools or control peptides (ViraFEST assay). During the years 2011-2018, before the COVID-19 pandemic, the unexposed donor's CD4+ T cells were collected. Under the ViraFEST approach, antigen-specific T cells were expanded with peptide pools and TCRs subsequently sequenced. Sequencing of the DNA from cultured CD4+ T cells was carried out with the Oncomine TCR Beta short-read assay. TCRdb re-called the PCR reads with MiXCR, one entry per CDR3 protein. The data contain several thousand distinct CDR3 sequences, under 45% of them singletons. The table lists this clonotype with a few counts. As yet, its antigen is unknown. This TCR was sampled from a human donor in good health. Input material: CD4+ T cells from blood, cultured in vitro.

Here the CDR3 DNA reads TGTGCCAGCAGACACGTGGACCCCAATCAGCCCCAGCATTTT. Translation gives CASRHVDPNQPQHF. This chain joins TRBV6-2 or TRBV6-3 and TRBJ1-5; unclear D gene. This CDR3 has 14 amino acids. The germline gives CDR1 MNHEY, CDR2 SVGEGT. Trimming removed 6 bases from V and 3 bases from J, with 12 bases in between.